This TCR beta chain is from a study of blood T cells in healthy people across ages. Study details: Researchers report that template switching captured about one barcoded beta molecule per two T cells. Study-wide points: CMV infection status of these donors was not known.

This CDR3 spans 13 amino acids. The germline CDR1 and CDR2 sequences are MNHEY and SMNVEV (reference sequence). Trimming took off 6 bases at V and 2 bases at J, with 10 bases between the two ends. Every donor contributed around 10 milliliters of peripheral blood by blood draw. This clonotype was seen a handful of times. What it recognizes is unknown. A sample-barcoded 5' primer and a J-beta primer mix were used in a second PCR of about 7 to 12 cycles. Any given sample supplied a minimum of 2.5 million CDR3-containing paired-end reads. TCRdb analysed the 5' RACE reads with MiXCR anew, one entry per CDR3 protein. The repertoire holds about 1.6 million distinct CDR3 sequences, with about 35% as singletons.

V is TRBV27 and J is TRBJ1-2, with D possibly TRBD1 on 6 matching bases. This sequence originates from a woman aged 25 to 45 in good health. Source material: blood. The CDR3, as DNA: TGTGCCAGCAGGTTCACAGGGAACTATGGCTACACCTTC. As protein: CASRFTGNYGYTF.